The 19 T cell receptor beta chains listed next were all sequenced from one sample in a study of cytotoxic CD8 clonotypes in ibrutinib-treated CLL. Using immunoSEQ multiplex PCR, the repertoire was profiled, and TCRdb retains in-frame clones only, with some absent. The sample consists of fewer than 50,000 clones, roughly 50% of them appearing once. Sample: PBMCs, taken after 12 months of ibrutinib treatment. The origin of the receptors is a human donor with chronic lymphocytic leukemia.

This clone came up many times. The CDR3 sequence: CASSQDLMGLAATYNEQFF. CDR3 DNA sequence: TGCGCCAGCAGCCAAGACCTGATGGGCCTAGCGGCTACCTACAATGAGCAGTTCTTC. The gene calls are TRBV4-1 and TRBJ2-1, with 7 positions matching TRBD2. This CDR3 spans 19 amino acids. Germline CDR1 is MGHRA and CDR2 is YSYEKL. After removal of 0 bases from V and 2 bases from J, the junction contained 13 bases not matched to a gene.

This clone occurred once. V gene TRBV11-2 combines with J gene TRBJ2-7, with D possibly TRBD1 on 5 matching bases. The CDR3 runs to 11 residues. CDR1 and CDR2 (germline): SGHAT, FQNNGV. V lost 6 bases, J lost 3 bases, and 6 bases lay in between. This CDR3 is CASRQGYEQYF. CDR3 in DNA: TGTGCCAGCAGGCAGGGCTACGAGCAGTACTTC.

The rearrangement joins TRBV30 to TRBJ1-1; 7 nucleotides agree with TRBD1. Germline V lookup: CDR1 GTSNPN, CDR2 SVGIG (reference sequence). V dropped 5 bases and J dropped 7; count of bases not matched to a gene: 10. The CDR3 has 13 amino acids. The CDR3 nucleotides read TGTGCCTGGGCAAGGGGGCGAGGTGGTGAAGCTTTCTTT. The encoded protein is CAWARGRGGEAFF.

This clone turned up a few times. J is TRBJ1-5 and V is TRBV4-1; D is unclear. The germline V and J ends were trimmed by 1 base and 5 bases, with 12 bases remaining between them. In germline, CDR1 is MGHRA, CDR2 YSYEKL. The CDR3 totals 15 residues. The CDR3 DNA reads TGCGCCAGCAGCCAAGTTGTCTCCCGCGATCAGCCCCAGCATTTT. This encodes CASSQVVSRDQPQHF.

Only a few counts were recorded for this clone. The chain joins TRBV20-1 to TRBJ1-1; no definite D call. There are 10 residues in the CDR3. CDR1 and CDR2 from the germline V gene are DFQATT and SNEGSKA (reference sequence). V was cut by 6 bases and J by 3 bases, with 5 bases left in between. CDR3 sequence reads: CSATYTEAFF. The DNA of the CDR3 is TGCAGTGCAACTTACACTGAAGCTTTCTTT.

The chain links TRBV7-8 to TRBJ1-4; D not certain. V was pared by 10 bases and J by 0 bases, with 15 bases between. Per germline, CDR1 SGHVS and CDR2 FQNEAQ. CDR3 length: 15 amino acids. CDR3: CATQRSSATNEKLFF. CDR3 sequence (DNA): TGTGCCACCCAGAGAAGCAGCGCAACTAATGAAAAACTGTTTTTT.

This clone was counted only a few times. The chain recombines TRBV25-1 with TRBJ1-3, with no clear D. The germline V gene encodes CDR1 MGHDK and CDR2 SYGVNS. With 5 bases removed from V and 8 bases from J, the gap between germline ends came to 13 bases. This CDR3 is built from 13 residues. In nucleotides, the CDR3 is TGTGCCAGCAGTCCCCCTCTTGGGGACACCATATATTTT. This encodes CASSPPLGDTIYF.

This clone was detected a few times. V usage is TRBV6-1 and J usage is TRBJ2-7; tentative D call: TRBD1 (5 bases). This CDR3 comprises 14 residues. Looked up from germline, CDR1 is MNHNS and CDR2 is SASEGT. Trimming removed 4 bases at V and 0 bases at J, with 10 bases between. The CDR3 DNA is TGTGCCAGCAGTGCTTTAGGGGCCTCCTACGAGCAGTACTTC. It codes for CASSALGASYEQYF.

This clone has ten or more counts. V and J are TRBV28 and TRBJ1-2; 9 bases map to TRBD1. V lost 4 bases and J lost 6; bases outside the gene matches: 9. Germline V lookup: CDR1 MDHEN, CDR2 SYDVKM. The CDR3 sequence is 15 residues long. CDR3 DNA sequence: TGTGCCAGCAGTTCAATCCAACAGGGGGCCGATGGCTACACCTTC. Translating it yields CASSSIQQGADGYTF.

The V call is TRBV28, the J call TRBJ2-1, with 7 bases lining up with TRBD2. CDR3 length: 14 residues. V lost 11 bases to trimming and J lost 2 bases; unmatched junction nucleotides: 9. The V gene's germline CDR1 is MDHEN and CDR2 SYDVKM. The CDR3 DNA follows: TGTGCCTCCACCGTGAGCGGGGCCTACAATGAGCAGTTCTTC. Protein: CASTVSGAYNEQFF.

This clone was observed a handful of times. The chain links TRBV5-1 to TRBJ2-3, with unresolved D. CDR1 is SGHRS and CDR2 is YFSETQ in the germline V gene. V dropped 0 bases and J dropped 3 bases, with 8 bases sitting between them. This CDR3 has 14 residues. The CDR3, as DNA: TGCGCCAGCAGCTTGGGTCGGCTGACAGATACGCAGTATTTT. As protein: CASSLGRLTDTQYF.

This chain links TRBV30 with TRBJ1-6; D may be TRBD1 (6 bases). V lost 4 bases to trimming and J lost 8 bases, with 15 bases between them. The CDR3 covers 14 residues. The germline V gene has CDR1 GTSNPN and CDR2 SVGIG (reference sequence). This chain's CDR3 is CAWNYGGPDSPLHF. For the CDR3, the DNA is TGTGCCTGGAATTATGGGGGGCCGGATTCACCCCTCCACTTT.

The chain recombines TRBV29-1 with TRBJ1-5, with 7 bases aligning to TRBD1. Germline V gene sequence: CDR1 SQVTM, CDR2 ANQGSEA. Trimming at V came to 5 bases and at J to 3 bases, leaving 7 bases not matched to a gene. The CDR3 covers 14 residues. In DNA, the CDR3 is TGCAGCGTTTATATAACAGGGGACAATCAGCCCCAGCATTTT. This encodes CSVYITGDNQPQHF.

The chain links TRBV15 to TRBJ1-4; D not certain. Per the germline V gene, CDR1 is LNHNV and CDR2 is YYDKDF (reference sequence). The CDR3 runs to 14 residues. Trimming removed 0 bases from V and 8 bases from J, with 10 bases in between. CDR3 in DNA: TGTGCCACCAGCAGAGATATCGGGCGGGAAAAACTGTTTTTT. Translated, it gives CATSRDIGREKLFF. Combining the CDR3 with reference TRBV15 and TRBJ1-4 gives the whole variable domain DAMVIQNPRYQVTQFGKPVTLSCSQTLNHNVMYWYQQKSSQAPKLLFHYYDKDFNNEADTPDNFQSRRPNTSFCFLDIRSPGLGDTAMYLCATSRDIGREKLFFGSGTQLSVL.

In this sample, this clone turned up once. The chain has TRBV7-2 and TRBJ2-3, with 9 bases lining up with TRBD1. The germline V gene encodes CDR1 SGHTA and CDR2 FQGNSA. V was pared by 3 bases and J by 5 bases, with 18 bases of the junction left unmatched. This CDR3 is built from 19 residues. CDR3 protein: CASSFYLLGTGPPEDTQYF. In nucleotides, the CDR3 is TGTGCCAGCAGCTTCTACCTCCTCGGGACAGGGCCTCCCGAAGATACGCAGTATTTT.

The chain uses TRBV28 and TRBJ2-1; 10 nucleotides agree with TRBD2. The CDR3 length is 16 residues. Germline assignment: CDR1 MDHEN and CDR2 SYDVKM. Trimming cost V 4 bases and J 10 bases; bases outside gene matches: 13. The CDR3 sequence: CASSSLLAGPALEQFF. DNA of the CDR3: TGTGCCAGCAGTTCCTTACTAGCGGGGCCCGCTTTGGAGCAGTTCTTC.

The V and J genes are TRBV5-1 and TRBJ2-2, with 10 bases identical to TRBD2. CDR1 is SGHRS, CDR2 YFSETQ, per germline. This CDR3 comprises 17 residues. V shed 1 base, J shed 4 bases, and the junction held 7 bases outside the gene matches. The CDR3, as DNA: TGCGCCAGCAGCTTGAGGGATAGCGGGAGGCGCACCGGGGAGCTGTTTTTT. This translates into CASSLRDSGRRTGELFF. Full variable domain (rest looked up from reference TRBV5-1 and TRBJ2-2): KAGVTQTPRYLIKTRGQQVTLSCSPISGHRSVSWYQQTPGQGLQFLFEYFSETQRNKGNFPGRFSGRQFSNSRSEMNVSTLELGDSALYLCASSLRDSGRRTGELFFGEGSRLTVL.

The chain has TRBV19 and TRBJ2-7; 9 bases map to TRBD2. CDR3 length: 13 amino acids. Trimming removed 1 base from V and 5 bases from J; junction bases left unmatched: 0. Per germline, CDR1 LNHDA and CDR2 SQIVND (reference sequence). The DNA of the CDR3 is TGTGCCAGTAGTATAGGACTAGCGGACGAGCAGTACTTC. It translates to CASSIGLADEQYF.

Worth noting for this clone: This same CDR3 is encoded by further DNA sequences in the sample. V is TRBV27 and J is TRBJ2-7; D gene uncertain. This CDR3 is built from 13 residues. The V gene's germline CDR1 is MNHEY and CDR2 SMNVEV (reference sequence). The V and J ends lost 5 bases and 2 bases respectively, with 10 bases between them. CDR3 nucleotide sequence: TGTGCCAGCAGTCCGACCGGCCCCTACGAGCAGTACTTC. This codes for CASSPTGPYEQYF.